Below are 30 T cell receptor beta chains sequenced from a single sample in a study of sequential checkpoint blockade in melanoma. The treatment is: randomized to nivolumab then ipilimumab (arm A) or the reverse (arm B). Profiled with immunoSEQ multiplex PCR; TCRdb holds only in-frame clones, not every one. The sample shows a few thousand clones, approximately 60% of them seen only once. The sequenced sample was CD8+ T cells sorted from blood (inferred from file names), obtained from a patient given nivolumab and ipilimumab in sequence. These receptors were collected from a human donor with melanoma.

The chain carries TRBV9 and TRBJ2-1; 9 nucleotides align to TRBD2. The CDR3 is made up of 17 amino acids. Germline CDR1 and CDR2: SGDLS and YYNGEE. With V trimmed by 0 bases and J by 8 bases, 12 bases remained unmatched. This CDR3 is CASSVEVGGGAGDEQFF. DNA for the CDR3: TGTGCCAGCAGCGTAGAGGTGGGCGGGGGGGCCGGCGATGAGCAGTTCTTC.

The rearrangement uses TRBV28 and TRBJ2-1, with D tentatively TRBD2 (5 bases). This CDR3 is built from 12 residues. Germline V gene lookup returns CDR1 MDHEN and CDR2 SYDVKM. V was clipped by 3 bases and J by 10 bases, with 10 bases between them. The CDR3 DNA reads as TGTGCCAGCAGTTTCTCTCAGCGGGAGCAGTTCTTC. Its translation is CASSFSQREQFF.

The V call is TRBV6-1, the J call TRBJ2-7; 10 bases match TRBD1. The CDR3 is made up of 16 amino acids. CDR1 is MNHNS, CDR2 SASEGT, per germline. Unmatched junction bases numbered 11, after V lost 4 bases and J lost 5 bases. The CDR3 spells CASSGLAGTGDNEQYF. In DNA, the CDR3 is TGTGCCAGCAGTGGATTAGCCGGGACAGGGGACAACGAGCAGTACTTC.

In its sample, this clone was seen a few times. The chain joins TRBV5-1 to TRBJ1-2; no firm D call. The CDR3 length is 15 residues. Trimming took off 8 bases at V and 4 bases at J, with 21 bases between the two ends. The germline V gene encodes CDR1 SGHRS and CDR2 YFSETQ. CDR3 residues: CASSPGTYAIYGYTF. CDR3 bases: TGCGCCAGTTCACCGGGAACTTACGCTATCTATGGCTACACCTTC.

This clone came up a few times. Since a far larger clone is one base different, this is likely a read error. This sample also contains other DNA sequences that code for the same CDR3. J is TRBJ1-2 and V is TRBV5-4; 8 nucleotides match TRBD1. Germline V gene sequence: CDR1 SGHNT, CDR2 YYREEE (reference sequence). The trim removed 0 bases at V and 8 bases at J, leaving 3 bases unmatched. The CDR3 is made up of 13 amino acids. The CDR3 sequence is CASSLAGGWGYTF. In DNA, the CDR3 is TGTGCCAGCAGCTTGGCAGGGGGCTGGGGCTACACCTTC.

The chain has TRBV27 and TRBJ1-5; 9 bases map to TRBD1. Per germline, CDR1 MNHEY and CDR2 SMNVEV (reference sequence). The CDR3 contains 16 residues. The junction had 11 bases not matched to a gene; V was cut back by 5 bases and J by 6 bases. The CDR3: CASSEQGAGSTQPQHF. The CDR3 nucleotides are TGTGCCAGCAGTGAACAGGGGGCAGGGTCCACTCAGCCCCAGCATTTT.

V usage is TRBV9 and J usage is TRBJ2-1; 8 bases line up with TRBD2. This CDR3 is built from 15 residues. Per the germline V gene, CDR1 is SGDLS and CDR2 is YYNGEE. V dropped 4 bases and J dropped 0; count of bases not matched to a gene: 3. In DNA, the CDR3 is TGTGCCAGCAGCCCCAGCGGGAGCTCCTACAATGAGCAGTTCTTC. This sequence encodes CASSPSGSSYNEQFF.

The chain recombines TRBV5-1 with TRBJ2-7; TRBD1 might be the D (5 bases). The CDR3 is 13 residues long. Germline assignment: CDR1 SGHRS and CDR2 YFSETQ. Trimming took 4 bases from V and 0 from J, leaving 8 bases between them. CDR3 protein: CASSPDTSYEQYF. The CDR3 DNA is TGCGCCAGCAGCCCGGACACCTCCTACGAGCAGTACTTC.

The CDR3 here is CATRGTEGGELFF. CDR3 DNA: TGTGCCACCAGGGGGACGGAGGGCGGGGAGCTGTTTTTT. The J gene is TRBJ2-2, the V gene TRBV28; TRBD1 might be the D (7 bases). Looked up from germline, CDR1 is MDHEN and CDR2 is SYDVKM. The CDR3 covers 13 residues. The V gene lost 10 bases and the J gene lost 7 bases, with 16 bases spanning the gap.

The rearrangement uses TRBV4-1 and TRBJ2-7; 7 bases map to TRBD1. This CDR3 spans 18 amino acids. CDR1 is MGHRA, CDR2 YSYEKL, per germline. The trim removed 3 bases at V and 0 bases at J, leaving 14 bases unmatched. The chain's CDR3 is CASSQDLIWTGLSYEQYF. The CDR3 DNA reads TGCGCCAGCAGCCAGGACCTCATTTGGACAGGACTCTCCTACGAGCAGTACTTC.

The V and J genes are TRBV29-1 and TRBJ2-3; the match to TRBD2 covers 9 bases. CDR3 length: 14 amino acids. CDR1 and CDR2 from the germline V gene are SQVTM and ANQGSEA. V lost 7 bases and J lost 1; bases outside the gene matches: 6. CDR3: CSAATSGRTDTQYF. In DNA form, the CDR3 reads TGCAGCGCGGCGACTAGCGGACGCACAGATACGCAGTATTTT.

This rearrangement joins TRBV6-5 to TRBJ2-7; 7 bases align to TRBD2. After removal of 0 bases from V and 4 bases from J, the junction contained 6 bases not matched to a gene. CDR1 and CDR2 (germline): MNHEY, SVGAGI. CDR3 size: 15 residues. The CDR3 DNA reads TGTGCCAGCAGTTACTCGGCGGGAGCGGGGTACGAGCAGTACTTC. Protein: CASSYSAGAGYEQYF.

The CDR3 spells CASSLAISGGARETQYF. In DNA, the CDR3 is TGTGCCAGCAGTTTAGCCATTAGCGGGGGGGCCCGAGAGACCCAGTACTTC. J is TRBJ2-5 and V is TRBV27; 11 bases map to TRBD2. CDR1 is MNHEY, CDR2 SMNVEV, per germline (reference sequence). J lost 4 bases, V lost 2 bases, and 9 bases had no gene match. The CDR3 extends over 17 amino acids.

This chain uses TRBV30 with TRBJ2-5, with D perhaps TRBD1 (6 bases). V lost 1 base to trimming and J lost 8 bases, with 11 bases between them. The germline V gene has CDR1 GTSNPN and CDR2 SVGIG (reference sequence). CDR3 size: 12 residues. The CDR3 coding sequence is TGTGCCTGGAGTGACAGGGATAGTACCCAGTACTTC. Protein product: CAWSDRDSTQYF.

The chain couples TRBV19 to TRBJ2-2; maybe TRBD1 (5 bases). Germline CDR1 is LNHDA and CDR2 is SQIVND (reference sequence). Trimming pared 6 bases from V and 5 bases from J, leaving 13 bases between. This CDR3 is built from 14 residues. The CDR3 is CASRVGAETGELFF. The CDR3 coding sequence is TGTGCCAGTAGGGTAGGGGCTGAAACCGGGGAGCTGTTTTTT.

The chain combines TRBV16 with TRBJ2-7; 8 positions match TRBD1. This CDR3 is built from 15 residues. CDR1 is KGHSY and CDR2 is FQNENV in the germline V gene. The trim removed 0 bases at V and 2 bases at J, leaving 3 bases unmatched. CDR3 DNA: TGTGCCAGCAGCCAATCTTGGACAGGGCCCTACGAGCAGTACTTC. It translates to CASSQSWTGPYEQYF.

This clone is deemed hyperexpanded. The chain carries TRBV6-5 and TRBJ1-1; D remains unclear. This CDR3 is 15 amino acids long. Germline lookup yields CDR1 MNHEY and CDR2 SVGAGI. Trimming pared 5 bases from V and 6 bases from J, leaving 19 bases between. In DNA, the CDR3 is TGTGCCAGCAGTCCCGTGGAGGGTCTGGGATCTGAAGCTTTCTTT. This encodes CASSPVEGLGSEAFF.

The sample holds one count of this clone. The CDR3 reads CASSILAGADTQYF. The CDR3 bases are TGTGCCAGCAGCATACTAGCGGGAGCAGATACGCAGTATTTT. The chain uses TRBV9 and TRBJ2-3; 11 bases fit TRBD2. The J segment lost 4 bases and the V segment lost 4 bases, leaving 2 bases of the junction unmatched. The CDR3 is made up of 14 amino acids. Germline CDR1 is SGDLS and CDR2 is YYNGEE.

The chain recombines TRBV19 with TRBJ1-5; 9 bases line up with TRBD1. The CDR3 is 15 residues long. Germline trimming cut 7 bases from V and 1 base from J; bases unmatched to any gene: 5. Germline CDR1 LNHDA, CDR2 SQIVND (reference sequence). DNA of the CDR3: TGTGCCAGTATCCCGACAGGGGGAAGCAATCAGCCCCAGCATTTT. As protein: CASIPTGGSNQPQHF.

DNA of the CDR3: TGTGCCAGCAGCTTTTCGACAGGCTCCTACGAGCAGTACTTC. Translating it yields CASSFSTGSYEQYF. This chain connects TRBV11-2 to TRBJ2-7; TRBD1 might be the D (6 bases). The length of the CDR3 is 14 residues. The V end was cut by 3 bases, the J end by 0 bases, with 9 bases between. Germline V gene sequence: CDR1 SGHAT, CDR2 FQNNGV.

The chain has TRBV7-4 and TRBJ1-3; a weak D match, TRBD1 (5 bases). CDR1 is SGHVT and CDR2 is SQSDAQ in the germline V gene. The length of the CDR3 is 16 residues. The V and J ends lost 5 bases and 0 bases respectively, with 14 bases between them. CDR3 DNA: TGTGCCAGCAGCGTGGATTCAGGGTCCTCTGGAAACACCATATATTTT. Residues: CASSVDSGSSGNTIYF.

The CDR3 sequence: CASTQGTAGELFF. The CDR3 DNA is TGTGCCAGCACGCAGGGTACGGCCGGGGAGCTGTTTTTT. The J gene is TRBJ2-2, the V gene TRBV5-4; tentative D call: TRBD1 (5 bases). The germline V and J ends were trimmed by 6 bases and 6 bases, with 12 bases remaining between them. Germline V CDR1 and CDR2: SGHNT, YYREEE (reference sequence). The length of the CDR3 is 13 residues.

This rearrangement joins TRBV30 to TRBJ2-1; weak D call: TRBD1 (6 bases). CDR3 length: 17 amino acids. The V gene lost 1 base and the J gene lost 0 bases, with 16 bases spanning the gap. CDR1 is GTSNPN and CDR2 is SVGIG in the germline V gene (reference sequence). This CDR3 is CAWSGRWGHRSYNEQFF. As DNA, the CDR3 is TGTGCCTGGAGTGGCAGGTGGGGGCATCGCTCCTACAATGAGCAGTTCTTC.

The chain carries TRBV4-3 and TRBJ2-5, with 8 bases lining up with TRBD1. The closer fit of TRBJ2-7 to the DNA end suggests the J call may be wrong. The CDR3 covers 15 residues. The germline V gene encodes CDR1 LGHNA and CDR2 YSLEER. The DNA of the CDR3 is TGCGCCAGCAGCCAAGTCGGGACAGGTCAATACGAGCAGTACTTC. Its protein product is CASSQVGTGQYEQYF.

This clone appeared a few times. In DNA form, the CDR3 reads TGTGCCAGCAGCCAGCCGGGACAGGGCATATACGAGCAGTACTTC. Its protein product is CASSQPGQGIYEQYF. The rearrangement links TRBV16 to TRBJ2-7; TRBD1 matches at 9 bases. This CDR3 contains 15 residues. With 3 bases clipped from V and 4 bases from J, the junction kept 7 bases outside the gene matches. Germline V lookup: CDR1 KGHSY, CDR2 FQNENV. Drawing the rest from reference TRBV16 and TRBJ2-7, the complete variable domain is GEEVAQTPKHLVRGEGQKAKLYCAPIKGHSYVFWYQQVLKNEFKFLISFQNENVFDETGMPKERFSAKCLPNSPCSLEIQATKLEDSAVYFCASSQPGQGIYEQYFGPGTRLTVT.

Turning to this clone: At one of its ends the junction is not consistent with the germline gene, which may arise from a read error. This chain connects TRBV13 to TRBJ1-3; unclear D gene. CDR1 PRHDT and CDR2 FYEKMQ come from the germline V gene (reference sequence). CDR3 size: 16 residues. The CDR3 nucleotides are TGTGCCGGCAGCTTTCAGTTTTTATACTCTGGAAACACCATATATTTT. Protein sequence: CAGSFQFLYSGNTIYF. The whole variable domain, remainder taken from reference TRBV13 and TRBJ1-3, is AAGVIQSPRHLIKEKRETATLKCYPIPRHDTVYWYQQGPGQDPQFLISFYEKMQSDKGSIPDRFSAQQFSDYHSELNMSSLELGDSALYFCAGSFQFLYSGNTIYFGEGSWLTVV.

The V call is TRBV27, the J call TRBJ2-1, with D possibly being TRBD1 (5 bases). CDR3 size: 16 residues. From germline, CDR1 is MNHEY and CDR2 SMNVEV (reference sequence). The germline V and J ends were trimmed by 0 bases and 0 bases, with 9 bases remaining between them. The CDR3 here is CASSLSRQGSYNEQFF. The CDR3 DNA reads TGTGCCAGCAGTTTATCGAGGCAGGGCTCCTACAATGAGCAGTTCTTC.

The chain links TRBV2 to TRBJ2-2; 7 bases are shared with TRBD1. The germline CDR1 and CDR2 sequences are SNHLY and FYNNEI. This CDR3 comprises 15 residues. Trimming at V came to 10 bases and at J to 3 bases, leaving 11 bases not matched to a gene. The CDR3 nucleotides are TGTGCCACCGTAAACAGGGGTGTGCACACCGGGGAGCTGTTTTTT. As protein: CATVNRGVHTGELFF.

V and J are TRBV4-1 and TRBJ2-7, with 11 bases matching TRBD2. Germline values: CDR1 MGHRA, CDR2 YSYEKL. CDR3 size: 15 residues. Unmatched junction bases numbered 8, after V lost 4 bases and J lost 6 bases. The CDR3 nucleotides read TGCGCCAGCAGCCCGATAGCGGGAGGGCCGGGCGAGCAGTACTTC. It translates to CASSPIAGGPGEQYF.

Turning to this clone: One junction end does not reproduce the germline sequence, and a read error may be involved. This CDR3 is also generated by other DNA sequences in the sample. The J gene is TRBJ1-2, the V gene TRBV5-1; 8 nucleotides align to TRBD1. Germline assignment: CDR1 SGHRS and CDR2 YFSETQ. The CDR3 extends over 16 amino acids. In DNA form, the CDR3 reads TGTGCCAGCAGCTTGGCAGGGGGCTATCCTAACTATGGCTACACCTTC. This codes for CASSLAGGYPNYGYTF.